These 25 T cell receptor beta chains were all obtained from the same sample, sequenced in a study of shared clonotypes between healthy human individuals. Method: immunoSEQ multiplex PCR; TCRdb's copy keeps in-frame clones and lacks some. The top ten hold 0.4% to 0.55% of the sample, which has approximately 1,000,000 clones, 75% to 85% seen once. Specimen: memory CD4+ T cells from PBMCs. Sample subset: CD45RA-negative fraction. All receptors derive from a man in his late teens or twenties in good health. Some clones in this sample may be carry-over from other donors' samples.

A note on this clone: The same CDR3 can be traced to other DNA sequences in this sample. This chain uses TRBV28 with TRBJ2-3, with 7 bases that match TRBD2. This CDR3 is 14 amino acids long. V lost 5 bases, J lost 4 bases, and 6 bases stayed unmatched. CDR1 is MDHEN and CDR2 is SYDVKM in the germline V gene. CDR3 DNA sequence: TGTGCCAGCAGTCCGGGAGGCGCGTCAGATACGCAGTATTTT. Amino acid sequence: CASSPGGASDTQYF.

The rearrangement joins TRBV11-2 to TRBJ1-2; tentatively, D is TRBD1 (5 bases). The CDR3 loop spans 16 amino acids. The germline V gene encodes CDR1 SGHAT and CDR2 FQNNGV. Trimming removed 5 bases at V and 8 bases at J, with 24 bases between. The CDR3, as DNA: TGTGCCAGCAGCCGACCCTCCGGGGGTTTCCCCGGGGGCTACACCTTC. Residues: CASSRPSGGFPGGYTF.

About this clone itself: The sample contains more than one DNA sequence encoding this CDR3. The V call is TRBV5-5, the J call TRBJ1-3; weak D call: TRBD1 (5 bases). The germline V and J ends were trimmed by 0 bases and 1 base, with 5 bases remaining between them. From germline, CDR1 is SGHKS and CDR2 YYEKEE (reference sequence). The CDR3 extends over 14 amino acids. The CDR3 region is CASSLEGSGNTIYF. The CDR3 DNA follows: TGTGCCAGCAGCTTGGAGGGGTCTGGAAACACCATATATTTT.

The J gene is TRBJ2-2, the V gene TRBV5-8, with D perhaps TRBD1 (6 bases). Per germline, CDR1 SGHTS and CDR2 YDEGEE. The CDR3 runs to 16 residues. Between the trimmed V and J ends, which lost 3 bases and 6 bases, there was a span of 18 bases. Written as DNA, the CDR3 is TGTGCCAGCAGCTCCTCAGGGGACCGCTTCCCCGGGGAGCTGTTTTTT. It yields the protein CASSSSGDRFPGELFF.

CDR3 DNA: TGTGCCAGCAGTAGCGGGACAGTCTATGGCTACACCTTC. This gives the protein CASSSGTVYGYTF. This chain uses TRBV6-1 with TRBJ1-2, with TRBD1 identical over 7 bases. This CDR3 has 13 residues. V dropped 5 bases and J dropped 4; count of bases not matched to a gene: 4. Germline CDR1 MNHNS, CDR2 SASEGT.

This chain connects TRBV5-1 to TRBJ1-3, with D hard to call. This CDR3 contains 16 residues. Germline V gene data show CDR1 as SGHRS and CDR2 as YFSETQ. V lost 1 base and J 0 bases, leaving 11 bases between the germline ends. CDR3 coding DNA: TGCGCCAGCAGCTTGAGTGGCGTCAGCTCTGGAAACACCATATATTTT. Amino acid sequence: CASSLSGVSSGNTIYF.

The chain links TRBV18 to TRBJ2-2; 7 bases match TRBD1. Germline V gene sequence: CDR1 KGHSH, CDR2 LQKENI. V gave up 5 bases and J gave up 4 bases; unmatched junction bases: 4. The CDR3 is 14 amino acids. The CDR3 DNA follows: TGTGCCAGCTCAGACAGGGAAAGCACCGGGGAGCTGTTTTTT. Residues: CASSDRESTGELFF.

This chain joins TRBV19 and TRBJ2-5; D is perhaps TRBD1 or TRBD2 (7 bases each). V was cut by 4 bases and J by 5 bases, with 20 bases left in between. The CDR3 sequence is 16 residues long. Germline-derived CDR1 and CDR2 are LNHDA and SQIVND (reference sequence). The CDR3 loop is CASSTRGGAPEETQYF. The CDR3 DNA reads TGTGCCAGTAGTACCAGGGGGGGGGCCCCGGAGGAGACCCAGTACTTC.

The CDR3 DNA reads as TGCGCCAGCAGCCAAGAGGGAAGCGGGACTATTAAAGAGACCCAGTACTTC. Protein: CASSQEGSGTIKETQYF. The chain employs TRBV4-1 and TRBJ2-5; the match to TRBD2 covers 7 bases. Germline CDR1 and CDR2: MGHRA and YSYEKL. After removal of 0 bases from V and 3 bases from J, the junction contained 10 bases not matched to a gene. The CDR3 sequence is 17 residues long.

This chain joins TRBV7-9 and TRBJ2-4; 7 nucleotides align to TRBD1. CDR3 length: 14 amino acids. Germline CDR1 reads SEHNR; CDR2 reads FQNEAQ (reference sequence). V gave up 0 bases and J gave up 6 bases; unmatched junction bases: 2. As DNA, the CDR3 is TGTGCCAGCAGCTTAGCAGGGGGCATAAACATTCAGTACTTC. Translated: CASSLAGGINIQYF.

The chain uses TRBV4-2 and TRBJ1-1; TRBD1 might be the D (5 bases). This CDR3 has 12 residues. The V gene's germline CDR1 is LGHNA and CDR2 YNFKEQ. V lost 1 base and J lost 9, with 9 bases in between. CDR3 loop: CASSQVGAKAFF. The CDR3 nucleotides are TGTGCCAGCAGCCAAGTTGGGGCTAAAGCTTTCTTT.

Comments on this clone: A far more abundant clone sits one base away, making this likely a read error. Within the sample, other DNA sequences also encode this same CDR3. The V gene is TRBV7-2, the J gene TRBJ2-1; D tentatively fits TRBD1 or TRBD2 (5 bases each). V was pared by 3 bases and J by 8 bases, with 5 bases between. The germline gives CDR1 SGHTA, CDR2 FQGNSA. CDR3 length: 11 amino acids. CDR3 bases: TGTGCCAGCAGCTTGGGGGATGAGCAGTTCTTC. Its protein product is CASSLGDEQFF.

The J gene is TRBJ2-3, the V gene TRBV28, with a possible D match to TRBD2 (7 bases). V dropped 4 bases and J dropped 6 bases, with 14 bases sitting between them. Germline CDR1 MDHEN, CDR2 SYDVKM. The CDR3 has 14 residues. CDR3 bases: TGTGCCAGCAGTTCCCGTGCGGGGGCGGATACGCAGTATTTT. Translated: CASSSRAGADTQYF.

The sample holds one count of this clone. The chain combines TRBV30 with TRBJ2-3; TRBD1 agrees at 8 bases. J lost 3 bases, V lost 0 bases, and 5 bases had no gene match. The CDR3 is made up of 15 amino acids. Germline CDR1 reads GTSNPN; CDR2 reads SVGIG (reference sequence). CDR3 residues: CAWSVPGGGTDTQYF. The CDR3 bases are TGTGCCTGGAGTGTACCAGGGGGCGGGACAGATACGCAGTATTTT.

V usage is TRBV7-2 and J usage is TRBJ2-3, with 8 bases identical to TRBD1. The CDR3 length is 16 residues. Germline CDR1 SGHTA, CDR2 FQGNSA. Unmatched junction bases numbered 5, after V lost 1 base and J lost 2 bases. Here the CDR3 DNA reads TGTGCCAGCAGCTTAGTGCGGACAGGGCCCACAGATACGCAGTATTTT. This translates into CASSLVRTGPTDTQYF. Drawing the rest from reference TRBV7-2 and TRBJ2-3, the complete variable domain is GAGVSQSPSNKVTEKGKDVELRCDPISGHTALYWYRQSLGQGLEFLIYFQGNSAPDKSGLPSDRFSAERTGGSVSTLTIQRTQQEDSAVYLCASSLVRTGPTDTQYFGPGTRLTVL.

As for this clone: Within the sample, other DNA sequences also encode this same CDR3. The CDR3 reads CASSPGQGNTEAFF. In DNA form, the CDR3 reads TGTGCCAGCTCACCCGGACAGGGTAACACTGAAGCTTTCTTT. The chain couples TRBV18 to TRBJ1-1; TRBD1 matches 8 bases. The CDR3 has 14 amino acids. Germline V gives CDR1 KGHSH, CDR2 LQKENI. The trim removed 3 bases at V and 2 bases at J, leaving 2 bases unmatched.

As to this clone: Within the sample, other DNA sequences also encode this same CDR3. V gene TRBV7-2 combines with J gene TRBJ2-7, with D uncertain. CDR1 is SGHTA, CDR2 FQGNSA, per germline. The ends were cut back, 1 base at V and 4 bases at J, with 8 bases in the middle. The CDR3 runs 13 residues. CDR3 amino acids: CASSLGSGYEQYF. The CDR3 DNA reads TGTGCCAGCAGCTTAGGTTCAGGATACGAGCAGTACTTC.

The chain is built from TRBV6-1 and TRBJ1-1; D remains ambiguous. The CDR3 is made up of 13 amino acids. The germline gives CDR1 MNHNS, CDR2 SASEGT. V lost 1 base and J lost 5, with 8 bases in between. The CDR3 sequence is CASSEVWETEAFF. For the CDR3, the DNA is TGTGCCAGCAGTGAAGTCTGGGAAACTGAAGCTTTCTTT.

This clone was seen a single time. This chain joins TRBV5-4 and TRBJ2-7; D unclear. The CDR3 sequence is 13 residues long. Germline CDR1 and CDR2: SGHNT and YYREEE (reference sequence). V was trimmed by 4 bases and J by 6 bases, leaving 14 bases between them. CDR3 DNA sequence: TGTGCCAGCAGCCCGAGTAGTTCTCGCGAGCAGTACTTC. Its protein product is CASSPSSSREQYF.

The table lists this clone with a few counts. J is TRBJ2-1 and V is TRBV10-1, with 8 bases identical to TRBD2. The CDR3 is 17 amino acids. With 2 bases clipped from V and 6 bases from J, the junction kept 12 bases outside the gene matches. Germline loops: CDR1 WNHNN, CDR2 SYGVQD (reference sequence). CDR3 residues: CASSEAIKRETVNEQFF. In nucleotides, the CDR3 is TGCGCCAGCAGTGAGGCCATCAAGCGGGAGACGGTCAATGAGCAGTTCTTC.

The rearrangement joins TRBV30 to TRBJ1-3, with D unclear. Germline V gene sequence: CDR1 GTSNPN, CDR2 SVGIG (reference sequence). Trimming shortened V by 3 bases and J by 4 bases, and 10 bases separated the two germline ends. The CDR3 extends over 13 amino acids. Here the CDR3 reads CAWSAGKGNTIYF. The CDR3 coding sequence is TGTGCCTGGAGCGCGGGGAAAGGAAACACCATATATTTT.

The chain employs TRBV5-1 and TRBJ2-4; D is unresolved. CDR3 length equals 14 residues. The V end was cut by 4 bases, the J end by 2 bases, with 10 bases between. Germline-derived CDR1 and CDR2 are SGHRS and YFSETQ. CDR3 nucleotides: TGCGCCAGCAGCCCGGACCAGTCCAAAAACATTCAGTACTTC. This gives the protein CASSPDQSKNIQYF.

The rearrangement joins TRBV2 to TRBJ1-2, with no clear D. The CDR3 is 13 residues long. Trimming took off 6 bases at V and 7 bases at J, with 15 bases between the two ends. Germline CDR1 is SNHLY and CDR2 is FYNNEI. The CDR3 nucleotides read TGTGCCAGCAGGGACCAACTGGCTGGTGGCTACACCTTC. Translating it yields CASRDQLAGGYTF.

The J gene is TRBJ1-1, the V gene TRBV7-2; D call uncertain. Between the trimmed V and J ends, which lost 1 base and 1 base, there was a span of 7 bases. From germline, CDR1 is SGHTA and CDR2 FQGNSA. The CDR3 loop spans 14 amino acids. The CDR3 bases are TGTGCCAGCAGCTTAGTAAGTAGGAACACTGAAGCTTTCTTT. It codes for CASSLVSRNTEAFF.

This chain links TRBV9 with TRBJ2-7, with unresolved D. Germline CDR1 and CDR2: SGDLS and YYNGEE. The germline V and J ends were trimmed by 2 bases and 5 bases, with 17 bases remaining between them. This CDR3 comprises 15 residues. The CDR3 protein is CASSVYISSPDEQYF. The CDR3 nucleotides read TGTGCCAGCAGCGTGTATATATCCTCCCCGGACGAGCAGTACTTC.